The 12 T cell receptor beta chains presented below share a single source sample, sequenced in a study of blood T cell repertoires in COVID-19. Using immunoSEQ multiplex PCR, the repertoire was profiled, and TCRdb retains in-frame clones only, with some absent. This table holds 270,000 or so clones, approximately 91% found once. Sequences were obtained from PBMCs or T cells enriched from blood (not recorded which). These TCRs come from a woman in her forties with acute COVID-19.

This chain links TRBV19 with TRBJ1-1; TRBD1 matches at 7 bases. The CDR3 covers 13 residues. Germline CDR1 LNHDA, CDR2 SQIVND (reference sequence). V lost 6 bases, J lost 3 bases, and 4 bases stayed unmatched. In DNA, the CDR3 is TGTGCCAGTAGGCCGGGACAGCACACTGAAGCTTTCTTT. Protein sequence: CASRPGQHTEAFF.

The V call is TRBV9, the J call TRBJ2-7; 9 bases agree with TRBD1. This CDR3 spans 13 amino acids. With 4 bases clipped from V and 4 bases from J, the junction kept 3 bases outside the gene matches. Germline lookup yields CDR1 SGDLS and CDR2 YYNGEE. CDR3 sequence reads: CASSYGQGYEQYF. CDR3 nucleotides: TGTGCCAGCAGCTACGGACAGGGGTACGAGCAGTACTTC.

V usage is TRBV30 and J usage is TRBJ1-5; D gene uncertain. V gave up 3 bases and J gave up 0 bases, with 6 bases separating them. Germline CDR1 is GTSNPN and CDR2 is SVGIG (reference sequence). This CDR3 region has 13 residues. CDR3 region: CAWRENSNQPQHF. The CDR3 DNA sequence: TGTGCCTGGAGGGAGAATAGCAATCAGCCCCAGCATTTT.

The chain is built from TRBV6-2 or TRBV6-3 and TRBJ1-1, with 11 bases aligning to TRBD1. Germline CDR1 is MNHEY and CDR2 is SVGEGT. The CDR3 has 15 amino acids. The V gene end was trimmed by 0 bases and the J gene end by 4 bases; junction bases not matched to a gene: 1. The DNA of the CDR3 is TGTGCCAGCAGTTACTCCGGGACAGGGGGCACTGAAGCTTTCTTT. This gives the protein CASSYSGTGGTEAFF.

The DNA of the CDR3 is TGTGCCAGCACTTTGCTGGCGGGCCGGGGGGAGCAGTACTTC. Encoded protein: CASTLLAGRGEQYF. V usage is TRBV7-2 and J usage is TRBJ2-7, with D possibly being TRBD2 (6 bases). The germline gives CDR1 SGHTA, CDR2 FQGNSA. Trimming pared 7 bases from V and 7 bases from J, leaving 20 bases between. The CDR3 spans 14 residues.

The V call is TRBV10-2, the J call TRBJ2-1; tentatively, D is TRBD2 (5 bases). Germline CDR1 WSHSY, CDR2 SAAADI. V was trimmed by 6 bases and J by 9 bases, leaving 15 bases between them. There are 13 residues in the CDR3. CDR3 amino acids: CASRAHRGGEQFF. The CDR3 DNA follows: TGCGCCAGCAGGGCTCACCGGGGTGGTGAGCAGTTCTTC.

V and J are TRBV28 and TRBJ2-2, with TRBD1 matching 8 bases. The CDR3 has 12 amino acids. The germline V gene encodes CDR1 MDHEN and CDR2 SYDVKM. V was clipped by 6 bases and J by 7 bases; unmatched bases: 1. Here the CDR3 DNA reads TGTGCCAGCAGGGGACAGGTCGGGGAGCTGTTTTTT. This translates into CASRGQVGELFF.

V usage is TRBV16 and J usage is TRBJ1-2; D gene ambiguous. Trimming removed 4 bases at V and 4 bases at J, with 16 bases between. The CDR3 totals 15 residues. Germline-derived CDR1 and CDR2 are KGHSY and FQNENV. CDR3 amino acids: CASSPLQRASYGYTF. The CDR3 nucleotides are TGTGCCAGCAGCCCTCTTCAGCGGGCCTCCTATGGCTACACCTTC.

This chain uses TRBV5-6 with TRBJ2-3; TRBD2 might be the D (6 bases). Between the trimmed V and J ends, which lost 4 bases and 5 bases, there was a span of 14 bases. The germline V gene has CDR1 SGHDT and CDR2 YYEEEE. The CDR3 covers 14 residues. In DNA form, the CDR3 reads TGTGCCAGCAGCGAGGGACGGAGGGGAGATACGCAGTATTTT. The encoded protein is CASSEGRRGDTQYF.

The chain joins TRBV5-1 to TRBJ2-7; the match to TRBD2 covers 8 bases. The junction had 10 bases not matched to a gene; V was cut back by 4 bases and J by 1 base. The germline V gene has CDR1 SGHRS and CDR2 YFSETQ. The CDR3 loop spans 16 amino acids. The CDR3 reads CASSLYRAGVSYEQYF. CDR3 DNA: TGCGCCAGCAGCCTGTACCGAGCGGGAGTGTCCTACGAGCAGTACTTC.

The CDR3 protein is CASSLRSTGPKNIQYF. The CDR3 DNA reads as TGTGCCAGCAGCTTGAGATCGACAGGCCCCAAAAACATTCAGTACTTC. The chain combines TRBV5-4 with TRBJ2-4; perhaps TRBD1 as D (6 bases). V lost 1 base to trimming and J lost 2 bases, with 13 bases between them. The V gene's germline CDR1 is SGHNT and CDR2 YYREEE (reference sequence). The CDR3 spans 16 residues.

This CDR3 is CASSEGTSFYNEQFF. The CDR3 bases are TGTGCCAGCAGTGAGGGGACTAGCTTCTACAATGAGCAGTTCTTC. The chain employs TRBV6-1 and TRBJ2-1, with 9 bases matching TRBD2. In germline, CDR1 is MNHNS, CDR2 SASEGT. The CDR3 length is 15 residues. The ends lost 3 bases at V and 3 bases at J; junction bases unmatched: 3.